What follows are 27 T cell receptor beta chains derived from one specimen sequenced in a study of HIV-infected children after antiretroviral therapy interruption. Treatment here: PENTA 11 planned treatment interruption arm or continuous ART arm. RNA-based 3' RACE libraries used unique molecular identifiers. MiXCR, run by TCRdb on the 3' RACE reads, gives a single entry per CDR3 protein. Of about 86,000 distinct CDR3 sequences in the sample, roughly 6.7% were seen once. The specimen comprised CD45RA+ CD4+ T cells from PBMCs, pooled from several time points, sampled from a donor given antiretroviral therapy, either interrupted or continuous. Subset noted: naive CD4+ CD45RA+ CD45RO- T cells. Every receptor here comes from a pool of human donors with HIV.

There are many counts of this clonotype. The chain uses TRBV7-9 and TRBJ2-6; D might be TRBD1 (6 bases). CDR3 size: 17 residues. Per the germline V gene, CDR1 is SEHNR and CDR2 is FQNEAQ (reference sequence). Trimming stripped 0 bases from V and 4 bases from J, with 13 bases between. The CDR3 nucleotides read TGTGCCAGCAGCTTAGCGTTACAGGGTTCGGGGGCCAACGTCCTGACTTTC. Its translation is CASSLALQGSGANVLTF.

This clonotype was detected ten times or more. The CDR3 loop is CSASITDSLYEQYF. The CDR3 DNA follows: TGCAGTGCTAGCATAACGGACAGCCTCTACGAGCAGTACTTC. The J gene is TRBJ2-7, the V gene TRBV20-1; weak D call: TRBD1 (6 bases). This CDR3 contains 14 residues. Trimming left V 3 bases short and J 3 bases short, with 15 bases between. Germline assignment: CDR1 DFQATT and CDR2 SNEGSKA (reference sequence).

Details on this clonotype: One end of the junction is discordant with germline, which a read error may explain. The gene calls are TRBV14 and TRBJ2-7; D possibly corresponds to TRBD2 (6 bases). CDR1 is SGHDN, CDR2 FVKESK, per germline. The CDR3 length is 14 residues. CDR3 DNA sequence: TGTACCAGCAGCCGGGACTGGAACTCCTACGAGCAGTACTTC. Translation: CTSSRDWNSYEQYF.

This clonotype was recorded many times. V usage is TRBV12-3 or TRBV12-4 and J usage is TRBJ2-3; D unclear. The CDR3 runs 12 residues. The V end lost 4 bases, the J end lost 2 bases, and 4 bases lay between the germline ends. The CDR3 region is CASSWATDTQYF. The CDR3, as DNA: TGTGCCAGCAGTTGGGCCACAGATACGCAGTATTTT.

This clonotype was observed a handful of times. CDR3 sequence (DNA): TGTGCCAGCAGCGAACAGACAGGGTCTGGGGCCAACGTCCTGACTTTC. Its protein is CASSEQTGSGANVLTF. This chain joins TRBV2 and TRBJ2-6; 7 bases match TRBD1. Germline loops: CDR1 SNHLY, CDR2 FYNNEI. With 6 bases clipped from V and 1 base from J, the junction kept 6 bases outside the gene matches. The CDR3 has 16 amino acids. The full variable domain, in which reference TRBV2 and TRBJ2-6 provide the parts outside the CDR3, is EPEVTQTPSHQVTQMGQEVILRCVPISNHLYFYWYRQILGQKVEFLVSFYNNEISEKSEIFDDQFSVERPDGSNFTLKIRSTKLEDSAMYFCASSEQTGSGANVLTFGAGSRLTVL.

In its sample, this clonotype was seen many times. The J gene is TRBJ1-1, the V gene TRBV23-1, with 8 bases lining up with TRBD1. TRBV23-1 is labeled an ORF, and its function is uncertain. This CDR3 is 12 amino acids long. V shed 4 bases and J 11 bases; nucleotides not matched to a gene: 6. In DNA form, the CDR3 reads TGCGCCAGCAGTCCCCAGGGGGCCAGGGCTTTCTTT. Translating it yields CASSPQGARAFF.

This clonotype was counted at least ten times. V is TRBV12-3 or TRBV12-4 and J is TRBJ1-2; D ambiguous. V was cut by 6 bases and J by 4 bases, with 15 bases left in between. The CDR3 totals 14 residues. In DNA, the CDR3 is TGTGCCAGCAGCTCGCGAGTTATAGGCTATGGCTACACCTTC. It codes for CASSSRVIGYGYTF.

Many counts were recorded for this clonotype. J is TRBJ1-5 and V is TRBV4-1; possibly TRBD1 for D (6 bases). CDR3 length: 15 residues. The germline V and J ends were trimmed by 0 bases and 1 base, with 7 bases remaining between them. CDR1 MGHRA and CDR2 YSYEKL come from the germline V gene. The CDR3 here is CASSQDQGSNQPQHF. CDR3 coding DNA: TGCGCCAGCAGCCAAGATCAGGGGAGCAATCAGCCCCAGCATTTT.

This clonotype was detected many times. The chain uses TRBV10-3 and TRBJ2-7, with 7 positions matching TRBD2. From germline, CDR1 is ENHRY and CDR2 SYGVKD. V shed 10 bases and J 10 bases; nucleotides not matched to a gene: 13. The CDR3 is 12 residues long. CDR3 in amino acids: CASGDEGREQYF. DNA for the CDR3: TGTGCCAGCGGTGATGAGGGGAGGGAACAGTACTTC.

In its sample, this clonotype was seen many times. The gene calls are TRBV7-9 and TRBJ1-4; D gene ambiguous. With 4 bases removed from V and 4 bases from J, the gap between germline ends came to 13 bases. The CDR3 contains 15 residues. CDR1 and CDR2 (germline): SEHNR, FQNEAQ (reference sequence). DNA for the CDR3: TGTGCCAGCAGCTATGGGCAGACCGATAATGAAAAACTGTTTTTT. Protein product: CASSYGQTDNEKLFF.

This clonotype was seen more than once but under ten times. The chain has TRBV6-1 and TRBJ1-4; maybe TRBD1 (6 bases). CDR1 is MNHNS, CDR2 SASEGT, per germline. This CDR3 region has 15 residues. V gave up 7 bases and J gave up 6 bases, with 18 bases separating them. In nucleotides, the CDR3 is TGTGCCAGCAACACCGGTGGGGGGCGGGATGAAAAACTGTTTTTT. Amino acid sequence: CASNTGGGRDEKLFF.

This clonotype has ten or more counts. The CDR3, as DNA: TGTGCCATCAGTGTGAATTCAGGGACTAACACCTTC. Protein: CAISVNSGTNTF. The chain uses TRBV10-3 and TRBJ1-2; possible D gene TRBD1, 5 bases. CDR1 and CDR2 (germline): ENHRY, SYGVKD. Trimming cost V 4 bases and J 12 bases, with 15 bases left between them. The CDR3 totals 12 residues.

This clonotype was seen ten or more times. Sequence at one end of the junction differs from germline and may be a read error. The chain has TRBV10-2 and TRBJ2-5; a possible D gene is TRBD2 (6 bases). Germline-derived CDR1 and CDR2 are WSHSY and SAAADI. The length of the CDR3 is 14 residues. This chain's CDR3 is CASSDAGRQDTQYF. The CDR3 nucleotides read TGTGCCAGCAGTGATGCGGGGCGCCAAGACACCCAGTACTTT.

This clonotype was observed many times. The J gene is TRBJ2-3, the V gene TRBV10-3, with D possibly matching TRBD1 (6 bases). V lost 8 bases, J lost 6 bases, and 18 bases lay in between. This CDR3 contains 14 residues. Per the germline V gene, CDR1 is ENHRY and CDR2 is SYGVKD. The chain's CDR3 is CAIAMTGAPDTQYF. Here the CDR3 DNA reads TGTGCCATCGCCATGACAGGCGCCCCTGATACGCAGTATTTT.

V gene TRBV15 combines with J gene TRBJ2-1; no definite D call. Germline V gives CDR1 LNHNV, CDR2 YYDKDF (reference sequence). CDR3 size: 14 residues. V was trimmed by 2 bases and J by 9 bases, leaving 14 bases between them. CDR3 sequence: CATSRNPRLGEQFF. Written as DNA, the CDR3 is TGTGCCACCAGCAGAAATCCTCGTCTCGGTGAGCAGTTCTTC.

This clonotype was counted many times. The V and J genes are TRBV3-1 and TRBJ2-6; D is perhaps TRBD1 or TRBD2 (5 bases each). Germline V lookup: CDR1 LGHDT, CDR2 YNNKEL (reference sequence). The V gene lost 0 bases and the J gene lost 1 base, with 7 bases spanning the gap. The CDR3 covers 16 residues. CDR3 in DNA: TGTGCCAGCAGCCAAGAGGGACGGTCTGGGGCCAACGTCCTGACTTTC. Protein: CASSQEGRSGANVLTF.

Ten or more counts support this clonotype. This rearrangement joins TRBV5-1 to TRBJ2-3; TRBD1 matches 8 bases. Per germline, CDR1 SGHRS and CDR2 YFSETQ. J gave up 0 bases and V 5 bases, and 5 bases lay outside the gene matches. This CDR3 region has 15 residues. CDR3 DNA sequence: TGCGCCAGCAGGGGGACAGGCGGAAGCACAGATACGCAGTATTTT. Its protein is CASRGTGGSTDTQYF.

The V gene is TRBV5-1, the J gene TRBJ2-3; 13 bases line up with TRBD2. The CDR3 is 16 amino acids. Germline CDR1 reads SGHRS; CDR2 reads YFSETQ. V shed 3 bases and J 4 bases; nucleotides not matched to a gene: 5. In nucleotides, the CDR3 is TGCGCCAGCAGCTGGACTAGCGGGGGAGATCCAGATACGCAGTATTTT. Amino acid sequence: CASSWTSGGDPDTQYF. The full variable domain, completed using reference TRBV5-1 and TRBJ2-3, is KAGVTQTPRYLIKTRGQQVTLSCSPISGHRSVSWYQQTPGQGLQFLFEYFSETQRNKGNFPGRFSGRQFSNSRSEMNVSTLELGDSALYLCASSWTSGGDPDTQYFGPGTRLTVL.

The chain is built from TRBV5-1 and TRBJ1-1; D is unresolved. CDR3 length: 16 amino acids. Germline CDR1 reads SGHRS; CDR2 reads YFSETQ. V dropped 0 bases and J dropped 1 base, with 13 bases sitting between them. CDR3 loop: CASSLDVALGNTEAFF. Here the CDR3 DNA reads TGCGCCAGCAGCTTGGACGTCGCACTAGGGAACACTGAAGCTTTCTTT.

This clonotype was detected many times. J is TRBJ1-2 and V is TRBV5-1; D possibly corresponds to TRBD1 (6 bases). Trimming cost V 0 bases and J 6 bases, with 12 bases left between them. Germline V gives CDR1 SGHRS, CDR2 YFSETQ. This CDR3 is built from 14 residues. CDR3 protein: CASSLGTGANGYTF. The CDR3 coding sequence is TGCGCCAGCAGCTTGGGTACGGGGGCCAATGGCTACACCTTC.

This clonotype was detected many times. This chain joins TRBV12-5 and TRBJ2-7, with no clear D. Germline V gene sequence: CDR1 LGHNT, CDR2 FRNRAP. V lost 5 bases and J 4 bases, leaving 9 bases between the germline ends. The CDR3 has 12 residues. The DNA for the CDR3 is TGTGCTAGTGGTCAGACTTCGTACGAGCAGTACTTC. Amino acids: CASGQTSYEQYF. Variable domain in full (rest from reference TRBV12-5 and TRBJ2-7): DARVTQTPRHKVTEMGQEVTMRCQPILGHNTVFWYRQTMMQGLELLAYFRNRAPLDDSGMPKDRFSAEMPDATLATLKIQPSEPRDSAVYFCASGQTSYEQYFGPGTRLTVT.

This clonotype was observed at least ten times. The chain combines TRBV6-1 with TRBJ2-3; no clear D. The CDR3 extends over 14 amino acids. Germline V gene lookup returns CDR1 MNHNS and CDR2 SASEGT. V was pared by 0 bases and J by 3 bases, with 7 bases between. CDR3 DNA: TGTGCCAGCAGTGAAGCCCCGCAGACAGATACGCAGTATTTT. It is translated as CASSEAPQTDTQYF.

This clonotype occurred many times. V usage is TRBV5-1 and J usage is TRBJ1-1, with 8 positions matching TRBD1. CDR3 length: 17 amino acids. With 4 bases clipped from V and 0 bases from J, the junction kept 11 bases outside the gene matches. Germline V lookup: CDR1 SGHRS, CDR2 YFSETQ. The CDR3: CASSPLTGAPLNTEAFF. Written as DNA, the CDR3 is TGCGCCAGCAGCCCACTGACAGGGGCGCCATTGAACACTGAAGCTTTCTTT.

The rearrangement uses TRBV6-2 or TRBV6-3 and TRBJ2-7; TRBD1 might be the D (6 bases). V was cut by 8 bases and J by 6 bases, with 14 bases left in between. Per the germline V gene, CDR1 is MNHEY and CDR2 is SVGEGT. There are 12 residues in the CDR3. In DNA form, the CDR3 reads TGTGCCAGCGGGCAGGGGAGCGGCGAGCAGTACTTC. It translates to CASGQGSGEQYF.

This clonotype was counted ten times or more. The chain has TRBV20-1 and TRBJ1-5, with TRBD1 matching over 7 bases. Germline CDR1 and CDR2: DFQATT and SNEGSKA (reference sequence). Trimming took 0 bases from V and 7 from J; bases not matched to a gene: 9. The CDR3 extends over 15 amino acids. For the CDR3, the DNA is TGCAGTGCTAGAGATGTGTCCAGGGGGAAGCAGCCCCAGCATTTT. Translation: CSARDVSRGKQPQHF.

The V gene is TRBV20-1, the J gene TRBJ1-6; D possibly corresponds to TRBD1 (6 bases). Looked up from germline, CDR1 is DFQATT and CDR2 is SNEGSKA (reference sequence). The CDR3 has 15 residues. The V and J ends lost 0 bases and 2 bases respectively, with 8 bases between them. This CDR3 reads CSAREGGAYNSPLHF. The CDR3 region has the DNA TGCAGTGCTAGAGAAGGGGGGGCCTATAATTCACCCCTCCACTTT.

The table lists this clonotype with many counts. The CDR3 region is CSVEGIDTQYF. CDR3 sequence (DNA): TGCAGCGTTGAAGGGATAGATACGCAGTATTTT. The chain combines TRBV29-1 with TRBJ2-3; D gene ambiguous. The CDR3 is 11 amino acids. The germline V and J ends were trimmed by 1 base and 5 bases, with 4 bases remaining between them. Germline lookup yields CDR1 SQVTM and CDR2 ANQGSEA.